The 24 T cell receptor beta chains below were found in one sample sequenced in a study of vaccination and CD4 T cells after COVID-19. The Oncomine TCR Beta short-read assay generated sequence data from the DNA of cultured CD4+ T cells. One entry per CDR3 protein, called by TCRdb with MiXCR from the PCR reads. The sample lists 20,000 to 30,000 distinct CDR3 sequences; 67% were seen once. Their antigens are not known. Treatment described: approximately nine-day PBMC culture with coronavirus spike peptide pools or control peptides (ViraFEST assay). Sequenced material: CD4+ T cells from blood, cultured in vitro, taken after SARS-CoV-2 vaccination. The receptors shown here come from a human donor who received a COVID-19 vaccine.

This clonotype is a singleton in its sample. The chain carries TRBV10-2 and TRBJ2-5, with 13 positions matching TRBD2. Per the germline V gene, CDR1 is WSHSY and CDR2 is SAAADI. J gave up 5 bases and V 5 bases, and 2 bases lay outside the gene matches. The CDR3 is made up of 14 amino acids. CDR3 loop: CASSRTSGGETQYF. CDR3 in DNA: TGCGCCAGCAGTAGGACTAGCGGGGGCGAGACCCAGTACTTC.

CDR3 sequence reads: CSASNRDRDSGYTF. As DNA, the CDR3 is TGCAGTGCTAGTAACCGGGACAGGGATAGTGGCTACACCTTC. The chain is built from TRBV20-1 and TRBJ1-2; TRBD1 agrees at 9 bases. Germline loops: CDR1 DFQATT, CDR2 SNEGSKA (reference sequence). This CDR3 contains 14 residues. The V gene end was trimmed by 3 bases and the J gene end by 7 bases; junction bases not matched to a gene: 9.

This clonotype came up once. The chain is built from TRBV6-1 and TRBJ1-2, with D uncertain. V dropped 7 bases and J dropped 4 bases, with 13 bases sitting between them. This CDR3 region has 13 residues. Germline V gene sequence: CDR1 MNHNS, CDR2 SASEGT. CDR3 sequence: CASNKNTAYGYTF. The CDR3 DNA sequence: TGTGCCAGCAACAAGAACACCGCCTATGGCTACACCTTC.

The V and J genes are TRBV27 and TRBJ1-4; no firm D call. V lost 3 bases and J 8 bases, leaving 13 bases between the germline ends. The CDR3 runs 14 residues. The germline V gene has CDR1 MNHEY and CDR2 SMNVEV (reference sequence). This CDR3 reads CASSLPGPLEKLFF. CDR3 nucleotide sequence: TGTGCCAGCAGTTTGCCAGGCCCCTTGGAAAAACTGTTTTTT.

The chain combines TRBV7-8 with TRBJ2-3, with 10 nucleotides matching TRBD2. Per germline, CDR1 SGHVS and CDR2 FQNEAQ. The CDR3 length is 15 residues. Trimming cost V 3 bases and J 5 bases; bases outside gene matches: 5. In DNA form, the CDR3 reads TGTGCCAGCAGCTTTTCAGCGGGGGGGCGAGATACGCAGTATTTT. Its protein is CASSFSAGGRDTQYF.

The chain recombines TRBV6-5 with TRBJ1-2; no clear D. Trimming pared 4 bases from V and 5 bases from J, leaving 11 bases between. The V gene's germline CDR1 is MNHEY and CDR2 SVGAGI. The CDR3 is 13 residues long. The CDR3 sequence is CASSSTGDYGYTF. The CDR3 nucleotides read TGTGCCAGCAGTTCGACCGGCGATTATGGCTACACCTTC.

The chain uses TRBV5-6 and TRBJ1-1; 10 bases agree with TRBD1. V dropped 5 bases and J dropped 1; count of bases not matched to a gene: 8. From germline, CDR1 is SGHDT and CDR2 YYEEEE. The CDR3 runs to 16 residues. The CDR3 spells CASRIRDRGTNTEAFF. DNA for the CDR3: TGTGCCAGCAGGATCCGGGACAGGGGTACGAACACTGAAGCTTTCTTT.

V gene TRBV14 combines with J gene TRBJ1-1; TRBD1 matches 8 bases. Trimming removed 3 bases from V and 0 bases from J; junction bases left unmatched: 3. CDR1 and CDR2 from the germline V gene are SGHDN and FVKESK. There are 15 residues in the CDR3. In nucleotides, the CDR3 is TGTGCCAGCAGCCAGCGGACAGGGATGAACACTGAAGCTTTCTTT. It yields the protein CASSQRTGMNTEAFF.

CDR3 in DNA: TGTGCCAGCAGTTCATGGGGGAACACTGAAGCTTTCTTT. This encodes CASSSWGNTEAFF. This chain connects TRBV6-5 to TRBJ1-1; D remains unclear. In germline, CDR1 is MNHEY, CDR2 SVGAGI. The CDR3 is 13 amino acids. V shed 4 bases and J shed 1 base, with 7 bases lying between them.

This clonotype showed up just a few times. The chain employs TRBV7-2 and TRBJ2-2; D gene ambiguous. V gave up 4 bases and J gave up 4 bases, with 10 bases separating them. Germline V gives CDR1 SGHTA, CDR2 FQGNSA. This CDR3 is built from 14 residues. The CDR3 is CASSSRERTGELFF. The CDR3 region has the DNA TGTGCCAGCAGCTCTAGAGAGCGCACCGGGGAGCTGTTTTTT. Together with reference TRBV7-2 and TRBJ2-2, the CDR3 gives the full variable domain: GAGVSQSPSNKVTEKGKDVELRCDPISGHTALYWYRQSLGQGLEFLIYFQGNSAPDKSGLPSDRFSAERTGGSVSTLTIQRTQQEDSAVYLCASSSRERTGELFFGEGSRLTVL.

This clonotype appeared a single time. The CDR3 sequence is CATSGPGGVELFF. In DNA form, the CDR3 reads TGTGCCACCAGTGGCCCGGGGGGGGTGGAGCTGTTTTTT. The rearrangement links TRBV24-1 to TRBJ2-2; the match to TRBD2 covers 8 bases. J lost 10 bases, V lost 5 bases, and 5 bases had no gene match. The CDR3 is made up of 13 amino acids. Germline V gene sequence: CDR1 KGHDR, CDR2 SFDVKD.

The V call is TRBV14, the J call TRBJ1-5; tentative D call: TRBD1 (5 bases). This CDR3 is 17 amino acids long. Per the germline V gene, CDR1 is SGHDN and CDR2 is FVKESK. Trimming took 1 base from V and 3 from J, leaving 16 bases between them. The CDR3: CASSQGGLEDNNQPQHF. The CDR3 bases are TGTGCCAGCAGCCAAGGGGGCTTAGAGGACAACAATCAGCCCCAGCATTTT.

The chain couples TRBV30 to TRBJ1-2; a weak D match, TRBD1 (6 bases). V gave up 2 bases and J gave up 4 bases, with 11 bases separating them. The CDR3 length is 13 residues. Germline lookup yields CDR1 GTSNPN and CDR2 SVGIG (reference sequence). CDR3 residues: CAWSPGQFYGYTF. CDR3 nucleotides: TGTGCCTGGAGTCCAGGACAGTTCTATGGCTACACCTTC.

This clonotype was detected a few times. V gene TRBV20-1 combines with J gene TRBJ2-2, with 9 bases lining up with TRBD2. With V trimmed by 3 bases and J by 4 bases, 3 bases remained unmatched. CDR3 length equals 14 residues. Germline CDR1 is DFQATT and CDR2 is SNEGSKA (reference sequence). The DNA of the CDR3 is TGCAGTGCTAGGCGGGGGGGCGTCACCGGGGAGCTGTTTTTT. Its protein is CSARRGGVTGELFF.

The chain joins TRBV6-1 to TRBJ1-1; D uncertain. V dropped 3 bases and J dropped 1 base, with 6 bases sitting between them. Germline assignment: CDR1 MNHNS and CDR2 SASEGT. This CDR3 is 13 amino acids long. The CDR3 spells CASSDRPNTEAFF. The CDR3 DNA reads as TGTGCCAGCAGTGACAGGCCGAACACTGAAGCTTTCTTT.

The chain employs TRBV5-1 and TRBJ2-5; D perhaps matches TRBD2 (5 bases). V was clipped by 0 bases and J by 0 bases, with 9 bases between them. The CDR3 has 15 amino acids. Germline V gene lookup returns CDR1 SGHRS and CDR2 YFSETQ. CDR3 region: CASSLVSGNQETQYF. The CDR3 region has the DNA TGCGCCAGCAGCTTGGTGTCGGGAAACCAAGAGACCCAGTACTTC.

Notes on this clonotype: One junction end disagrees with the germline gene, perhaps due to a read error. The chain carries TRBV24-1 and TRBJ2-2, with 11 bases fitting TRBD2. The CDR3 spans 17 residues. Germline assignment: CDR1 KGHDR and CDR2 SFDVKD. As DNA, the CDR3 is TGTGCCACTAGTGGACTGGGACTAGCGGAGAACACCGGGGAGCTGTTTTTT. Protein: CATSGLGLAENTGELFF.

The V gene is TRBV20-1, the J gene TRBJ1-2, with 8 bases matching TRBD1. Per germline, CDR1 DFQATT and CDR2 SNEGSKA (reference sequence). This CDR3 is 15 amino acids long. The trim removed 6 bases at V and 3 bases at J, leaving 12 bases unmatched. DNA for the CDR3: TGCAGTGCATCCGAGAGGACAGGGTATGACTATGGCTACACCTTC. The encoded protein is CSASERTGYDYGYTF.

This chain links TRBV20-1 with TRBJ2-1; TRBD2 aligns across 10 bases. With V trimmed by 0 bases and J by 7 bases, 9 bases remained unmatched. Germline loops: CDR1 DFQATT, CDR2 SNEGSKA (reference sequence). The CDR3 has 16 residues. The CDR3 spells CSAREGQRGGPNEQFF. The CDR3 region has the DNA TGCAGTGCTAGAGAAGGCCAGCGGGGGGGCCCAAATGAGCAGTTCTTC.

J is TRBJ1-1 and V is TRBV2; D is unclear. The CDR3 has 10 amino acids. V dropped 6 bases and J dropped 11 bases, with 10 bases sitting between them. Germline lookup yields CDR1 SNHLY and CDR2 FYNNEI. The CDR3 region has the DNA TGTGCCAGCAGGGCGGTGCTGGCTTTCTTT. Translating it yields CASRAVLAFF.

The chain couples TRBV6-1 to TRBJ1-2; 8 positions agree with TRBD1. Germline loops: CDR1 MNHNS, CDR2 SASEGT. The ends lost 6 bases at V and 4 bases at J; junction bases unmatched: 10. There are 15 residues in the CDR3. The CDR3 reads CASRQTQGASYGYTF. CDR3 sequence (DNA): TGTGCCAGCAGACAGACGCAGGGGGCAAGCTATGGCTACACCTTC.

The chain has TRBV6-1 and TRBJ1-2, with 9 bases identical to TRBD1. With 6 bases clipped from V and 8 bases from J, the junction kept 7 bases outside the gene matches. This CDR3 is built from 13 residues. The germline V gene has CDR1 MNHNS and CDR2 SASEGT. The CDR3 region is CASSQGTGHGYTF. The DNA for the CDR3 is TGTGCCAGCAGCCAGGGGACAGGGCACGGCTACACCTTC.

This clonotype was counted only a few times. The CDR3 DNA reads TGTGCCTGGGCCAACCGGTACGAAGGCACCGGGGAGCTGTTTTTT. Translating gives CAWANRYEGTGELFF. The chain carries TRBV30 and TRBJ2-2; D not resolved. The V gene's germline CDR1 is GTSNPN and CDR2 SVGIG (reference sequence). V dropped 5 bases and J dropped 4 bases, with 17 bases sitting between them. CDR3 length: 15 residues.

The chain employs TRBV23-1 and TRBJ1-2; 12 nucleotides align to TRBD1. TRBV23-1 is flagged as an ORF with uncertain function. Trimming at V came to 6 bases and at J to 8 bases, leaving 13 bases not matched to a gene. There are 16 residues in the CDR3. This CDR3 is CASSLRGTGGMEGYTF. In DNA form, the CDR3 reads TGCGCCAGCAGCCTGAGGGGGACAGGGGGCATGGAAGGCTACACCTTC.